Each of the 2 T cell receptor beta chains below was sequenced from the same sample in a study of blood T cell repertoires in COVID-19. Using immunoSEQ multiplex PCR, the repertoire was profiled, and TCRdb retains in-frame clones only, with some absent. The repertoire includes about 230,000 clones, 70% to 90% of them detected once, and around 10% sits in the top ten. Sequences were obtained from peripheral blood. Receptors originate from a man in his forties or fifties with COVID-19, enrolled during active disease.

The V call is TRBV4-3, the J call TRBJ2-7, with D maybe TRBD1 (6 bases). The length of the CDR3 is 18 residues. The germline V and J ends were trimmed by 1 base and 2 bases, with 21 bases remaining between them. Germline V gene data show CDR1 as LGHNA and CDR2 as YSLEER. The CDR3 sequence: CASSQGAPQGHYAYEQYF. The CDR3 region has the DNA TGCGCCAGCAGCCAAGGCGCCCCCCAGGGACACTACGCCTACGAGCAGTACTTC.

The V gene is TRBV7-9, the J gene TRBJ2-7; 10 bases line up with TRBD2. The V gene's germline CDR1 is SEHNR and CDR2 FQNEAQ (reference sequence). This CDR3 comprises 16 residues. After removal of 5 bases from V and 3 bases from J, the junction contained 10 bases not matched to a gene. The CDR3 sequence is CASSPLAGATFYEQYF. The DNA of the CDR3 is TGTGCCAGCAGCCCTCTAGCGGGAGCGACCTTCTACGAGCAGTACTTC. Looking up the rest from reference TRBV7-9 and TRBJ2-7 gives the full variable domain: DTGVSQNPRHKITKRGQNVTFRCDPISEHNRLYWYRQTLGQGPEFLTYFQNEAQLEKSRLLSDRFSAERPKGSFSTLEIQRTEQGDSAMYLCASSPLAGATFYEQYFGPGTRLTVT.